The 30 T cell receptor beta chains presented below share a single source sample, sequenced in a study of control samples from healthy donors and cancer patients. TCRdb's copy holds only in-frame clones and misses some; the assay was immunoSEQ multiplex PCR. The repertoire holds about 110,000 clones, approximately 90% seen once, with 17% in the top ten. Sample: blood. These TCRs come from a woman aged 45-65 years in good health.

The rearrangement joins TRBV27 to TRBJ1-1; D is uncertain. Germline loops: CDR1 MNHEY, CDR2 SMNVEV (reference sequence). V lost 0 bases, J lost 5 bases, and 16 bases lay in between. The CDR3 has 16 amino acids. CDR3 nucleotide sequence: TGTGCCAGCAGTTTATCGCTTTACCGATCCCCAACTGAAGCTTTCTTT. It specifies CASSLSLYRSPTEAFF.

Concerning this clone: No DNA is shown, since the ends of the CDR3 on it are uncertain; the CDR3 is the one TCRdb lists. The chain's CDR3 is CASSSGQGQGTEAFF. V gene TRBV6-6 combines with J gene TRBJ1-1; TRBD1, the table's D call, lacks a check against the DNA. The CDR3 length equals 15 residues, ends included. Germline V gene data show CDR1 as MNHNY and CDR2 as SVGAGI (reference sequence).

This chain connects TRBV7-9 to TRBJ2-7; TRBD1 aligns across 7 bases. The CDR3 sequence is 15 residues long. V dropped 1 base and J dropped 0; count of bases not matched to a gene: 3. CDR1 is SEHNR, CDR2 FQNEAQ, per germline (reference sequence). The CDR3, as DNA: TGTGCCAGCAGCTTAGAACAGGGGACCTCCTACGAGCAGTACTTC. As protein: CASSLEQGTSYEQYF.

The V gene is TRBV28, the J gene TRBJ1-2; 8 nucleotides agree with TRBD1. CDR3 size: 17 residues. V lost 2 bases to trimming and J lost 4 bases; unmatched junction nucleotides: 12. CDR1 and CDR2 (germline): MDHEN, SYDVKM. The CDR3 spells CASSLGTGRFYAYGYTF. The CDR3 nucleotides read TGTGCCAGCAGTTTAGGGACAGGCCGATTTTACGCCTATGGCTACACCTTC.

The V gene is TRBV14, the J gene TRBJ2-1, with D possibly being TRBD2 (5 bases). Germline V gene data show CDR1 as SGHDN and CDR2 as FVKESK. V lost 2 bases and J lost 12, with 8 bases in between. This CDR3 is built from 11 residues. The CDR3 region has the DNA TGTGCCAGCAGCCAAACGGAGGCGCAGTTCTTC. Translation gives CASSQTEAQFF. Complete variable domain (other parts from reference TRBV14 and TRBJ2-1): EAGVTQFPSHSVIEKGQTVTLRCDPISGHDNLYWYRRVMGKEIKFLLHFVKESKQDESGMPNNRFLAERTGGTYSTLKVQPAELEDSGVYFCASSQTEAQFFGPGTRLTVL.

V and J are TRBV5-1 and TRBJ1-1; 9 nucleotides agree with TRBD1. The length of the CDR3 is 15 residues. Germline CDR1 reads SGHRS; CDR2 reads YFSETQ. The V segment lost 0 bases and the J segment 2 bases; nucleotides outside the gene matches: 2. This CDR3 reads CASSLGDRDNTEAFF. The CDR3 DNA reads TGCGCCAGCAGCTTGGGGGACAGGGACAACACTGAAGCTTTCTTT.

This clone is a singleton in its sample. The chain is built from TRBV19 and TRBJ2-7, with 13 bases matching TRBD2. The CDR3 runs 16 residues. CDR1 is LNHDA and CDR2 is SQIVND in the germline V gene (reference sequence). V lost 5 bases and J lost 10; bases outside the gene matches: 14. The CDR3 protein is CASSLTLGLAGSAQYF. The CDR3 nucleotides are TGTGCCAGTAGTCTTACACTGGGACTAGCGGGGAGCGCTCAGTACTTC.

This clone was seen a handful of times. The chain couples TRBV30 to TRBJ2-7; 7 bases are a match to TRBD1. V shed 0 bases and J 3 bases; nucleotides not matched to a gene: 11. The CDR3 spans 16 residues. Germline assignment: CDR1 GTSNPN and CDR2 SVGIG (reference sequence). The DNA for the CDR3 is TGTGCCTGGAGTGTACTTTCGGGTCAGGGGGTCTACGAGCAGTACTTC. Amino acids: CAWSVLSGQGVYEQYF.

The chain links TRBV4-1 to TRBJ1-1; 11 positions match TRBD1. The V gene end was trimmed by 5 bases and the J gene end by 6 bases; junction bases not matched to a gene: 5. CDR3 length: 14 residues. Germline loops: CDR1 MGHRA, CDR2 YSYEKL. CDR3 protein: CASSTGQGVPEAFF. The CDR3 bases are TGCGCCAGCAGCACGGGACAGGGGGTTCCTGAAGCTTTCTTT.

This chain uses TRBV19 with TRBJ2-5; TRBD2 is a possible D gene (5 bases). Germline assignment: CDR1 LNHDA and CDR2 SQIVND (reference sequence). CDR3 length equals 13 residues. V was cut by 7 bases and J by 5 bases, with 14 bases left in between. CDR3 region: CASTPHRGETQYF. CDR3 sequence (DNA): TGTGCCAGTACCCCCCACAGAGGGGAGACCCAGTACTTC. Complete variable domain (other parts from reference TRBV19 and TRBJ2-5): DGGITQSPKYLFRKEGQNVTLSCEQNLNHDAMYWYRQDPGQGLRLIYYSQIVNDFQKGDIAEGYSVSREKKESFPLTVTSAQKNPTAFYLCASTPHRGETQYFGPGTRLLVL.

The V gene is TRBV7-6, the J gene TRBJ1-3; 9 bases are shared with TRBD1. The CDR3 is 17 amino acids. The J segment lost 0 bases and the V segment lost 5 bases, leaving 8 bases of the junction unmatched. Germline V gives CDR1 SGHVS, CDR2 FNYEAQ. CDR3 sequence reads: CASSTRTGALSGNTIYF. CDR3 bases: TGTGCCAGCAGCACCAGGACAGGGGCGCTCTCTGGAAACACCATATATTTT.

This chain connects TRBV3-1 (or the pseudogene TRBV3-2) to TRBJ2-3, with 10 bases matching TRBD2. Looked up from germline, CDR1 is LGHDT and CDR2 is YNNKEL (reference sequence). J gave up 4 bases and V 4 bases, and 17 bases lay outside the gene matches. The CDR3 loop spans 19 amino acids. In DNA form, the CDR3 reads TGTGCCAGCAGCCTTTCAAGGTGGACTAGCGGAGGCAAGGCAGATACGCAGTATTTT. Its protein is CASSLSRWTSGGKADTQYF.

The chain couples TRBV3-1 (or the pseudogene TRBV3-2) to TRBJ1-2; D may be TRBD1 (6 bases). V was shortened by 5 bases and J by 3 bases, with 13 bases between the two germline ends. Germline V lookup: CDR1 LGHDT, CDR2 YNNKEL (reference sequence). The CDR3 loop spans 14 amino acids. The CDR3 region is CASSDTAGDYGYTF. The CDR3 DNA sequence: TGTGCCAGCAGCGATACCGCAGGGGACTATGGCTACACCTTC.

This clone was observed a single time. Written as DNA, the CDR3 is TGTGCCAGCAGCTTAATGCGGGGTGCGCTGTTTTTT. Translating gives CASSLMRGALFF. This sequence joins TRBV11-2 and TRBJ2-2; weak D call: TRBD2 (6 bases). The CDR3 sequence is 12 residues long. Trimming cost V 2 bases and J 13 bases, with 11 bases left between them. Germline-derived CDR1 and CDR2 are SGHAT and FQNNGV.

This clone was observed once. This chain uses TRBV7-2 with TRBJ1-5; D not resolved. The CDR3 covers 15 residues. The germline V gene encodes CDR1 SGHTA and CDR2 FQGNSA. The V end lost 1 base, the J end lost 4 bases, and 11 bases lay between the germline ends. The CDR3 reads CASSLGRRWNQPQHF. The CDR3, as DNA: TGTGCCAGCAGCTTAGGTCGCCGCTGGAATCAGCCCCAGCATTTT.

The chain couples TRBV12-5 to TRBJ2-6; no definite D call. Trimming took off 1 base at V and 2 bases at J, with 6 bases between the two ends. The CDR3 has 15 residues. The germline V gene has CDR1 LGHNT and CDR2 FRNRAP. CDR3 DNA sequence: TGTGCTAGTGGTTTGGGGGAAACTGGGGCCAACGTCCTGACTTTC. Protein: CASGLGETGANVLTF.

The chain couples TRBV18 to TRBJ2-4; D remains unclear. CDR3 length equals 11 residues. Germline CDR1 and CDR2: KGHSH and LQKENI. Trimming shortened V by 5 bases and J by 11 bases, and 10 bases separated the two germline ends. CDR3 amino acids: CASSEGRLQYF. For the CDR3, the DNA is TGTGCCAGCTCAGAAGGGCGTCTTCAGTACTTC.

The rearrangement links TRBV7-9 to TRBJ1-1; TRBD1 matches at 7 bases. The germline V gene encodes CDR1 SEHNR and CDR2 FQNEAQ (reference sequence). V shed 5 bases and J 2 bases; nucleotides not matched to a gene: 8. This CDR3 region has 15 residues. DNA for the CDR3: TGTGCCAGCAGCCCAAGGACAGGACTTAACACTGAAGCTTTCTTT. It is translated as CASSPRTGLNTEAFF.

This clone was found once. The rearrangement uses TRBV6-6 and TRBJ1-5, with D possibly being TRBD1 (5 bases). CDR1 MNHNY and CDR2 SVGAGI come from the germline V gene (reference sequence). This CDR3 comprises 14 residues. V lost 5 bases to trimming and J lost 8 bases, with 16 bases between them. CDR3 DNA sequence: TGTGCCAGCAGTGGTCAGGGTGGGAAGGAGCCCCAGCATTTT. Translation gives CASSGQGGKEPQHF.

This rearrangement joins TRBV25-1 to TRBJ1-5, with D perhaps TRBD1 (5 bases). This CDR3 is built from 14 residues. Germline V gene sequence: CDR1 MGHDK, CDR2 SYGVNS. Trimming took off 4 bases at V and 2 bases at J, with 9 bases between the two ends. This CDR3 reads CASSAGTGNQPQHF. The CDR3 region has the DNA TGTGCCAGCAGTGCAGGGACGGGCAATCAGCCCCAGCATTTT.

A note on this clone: This sample includes further DNA sequences coding for the same CDR3. The CDR3 loop is CASSLAETQYF. The CDR3 DNA reads as TGTGCCAGCAGCTTAGCTGAGACCCAGTACTTC. V and J are TRBV7-9 and TRBJ2-5; unclear D gene. The CDR3 sequence is 11 residues long. V shed 0 bases and J shed 5 bases, with 1 base lying between them. Germline V gene sequence: CDR1 SEHNR, CDR2 FQNEAQ (reference sequence).

This chain joins TRBV6-5 and TRBJ1-1, with TRBD1 identical over 11 bases. The V gene's germline CDR1 is MNHEY and CDR2 SVGAGI. Trimming at V came to 4 bases and at J to 6 bases, leaving 7 bases not matched to a gene. CDR3 length equals 15 residues. As DNA, the CDR3 is TGTGCCAGCAGTTTCCGGACAGGGGGCTCGGCTGAAGCTTTCTTT. It translates to CASSFRTGGSAEAFF.

The chain has TRBV12-3 or TRBV12-4 and TRBJ1-3, with 7 bases matching TRBD1. There are 13 residues in the CDR3. V trimming: 7 bases; J trimming: 4 bases; junction bases outside the gene matches: 4. The CDR3 reads CASKTGWGNTIYF. Here the CDR3 DNA reads TGTGCCAGCAAGACAGGGTGGGGAAACACCATATATTTT.

The table lists this clone with a few counts. This chain connects TRBV19 to TRBJ1-1; 9 bases align to TRBD1. This CDR3 is built from 13 residues. Germline V gene data show CDR1 as LNHDA and CDR2 as SQIVND (reference sequence). Germline trimming cut 6 bases from V and 3 bases from J; bases unmatched to any gene: 2. The CDR3 reads CASRQGAHTEAFF. The CDR3 region has the DNA TGTGCCAGTAGACAGGGGGCGCACACTGAAGCTTTCTTT.

V and J are TRBV6-5 and TRBJ1-2, with 7 nucleotides matching TRBD1. V gave up 4 bases and J gave up 6 bases; unmatched junction bases: 8. The CDR3 covers 14 residues. The V gene's germline CDR1 is MNHEY and CDR2 SVGAGI. CDR3 sequence: CASSSAGGLDGYTF. The CDR3 DNA is TGTGCCAGCAGTTCGGCAGGGGGATTGGATGGCTACACCTTC.

This chain uses TRBV28 with TRBJ1-2; possibly TRBD1 for D (5 bases). Trimming took off 7 bases at V and 2 bases at J, with 17 bases between the two ends. The CDR3 spans 15 residues. CDR1 and CDR2 (germline): MDHEN, SYDVKM. This chain's CDR3 is CASTVTEIKNYGYTF. The CDR3 DNA reads as TGTGCCAGCACCGTGACAGAAATAAAAAACTATGGCTACACCTTC.

CDR3 amino acids: CASSQGAGTHEQFF. CDR3 nucleotide sequence: TGCGCCAGCAGCCAAGGGGCAGGGACCCATGAGCAGTTCTTC. The V call is TRBV4-3, the J call TRBJ2-1; the D call may be TRBD1 or TRBD2 (5 bases each). V shed 1 base and J shed 8 bases, with 12 bases lying between them. The CDR3 contains 14 residues. Germline V gene lookup returns CDR1 LGHNA and CDR2 YSLEER.

This chain uses TRBV18 with TRBJ2-1, with 15 bases fitting TRBD2. This CDR3 has 20 residues. Germline assignment: CDR1 KGHSH and CDR2 LQKENI. Trimming removed 5 bases from V and 1 base from J; junction bases left unmatched: 12. CDR3 nucleotide sequence: TGTGCCAGCTCAGATCAAGGACTAGCGGGAGGGATGAGATCCTACAATGAGCAGTTCTTC. It is translated as CASSDQGLAGGMRSYNEQFF. The full variable domain, rest sourced from reference TRBV18 and TRBJ2-1, is NAGVMQNPRHLVRRRGQEARLRCSPMKGHSHVYWYRQLPEEGLKFMVYLQKENIIDESGMPKERFSAEFPKEGPSILRIQQVVRGDSAAYFCASSDQGLAGGMRSYNEQFFGPGTRLTVL.

The chain combines TRBV11-1 with TRBJ2-7; D gene uncertain. The V and J ends lost 5 bases and 3 bases respectively, with 8 bases between them. The CDR3 is 12 residues long. The germline CDR1 and CDR2 sequences are SGHAT and FQDESV (reference sequence). For the CDR3, the DNA is TGTGCCAGCAGCAAGACTCTCTACGAGCAGTACGTC. It yields the protein CASSKTLYEQYV.

The CDR3 spells CASSLSVSGAQPQHF. For the CDR3, the DNA is TGTGCCAGCAGCTTGTCGGTGTCAGGGGCTCAGCCCCAGCATTTT. The chain carries TRBV5-6 and TRBJ1-5; perhaps TRBD1 as D (6 bases). V was pared by 1 base and J by 6 bases, with 14 bases between. The CDR3 spans 15 residues. The germline V gene encodes CDR1 SGHDT and CDR2 YYEEEE.